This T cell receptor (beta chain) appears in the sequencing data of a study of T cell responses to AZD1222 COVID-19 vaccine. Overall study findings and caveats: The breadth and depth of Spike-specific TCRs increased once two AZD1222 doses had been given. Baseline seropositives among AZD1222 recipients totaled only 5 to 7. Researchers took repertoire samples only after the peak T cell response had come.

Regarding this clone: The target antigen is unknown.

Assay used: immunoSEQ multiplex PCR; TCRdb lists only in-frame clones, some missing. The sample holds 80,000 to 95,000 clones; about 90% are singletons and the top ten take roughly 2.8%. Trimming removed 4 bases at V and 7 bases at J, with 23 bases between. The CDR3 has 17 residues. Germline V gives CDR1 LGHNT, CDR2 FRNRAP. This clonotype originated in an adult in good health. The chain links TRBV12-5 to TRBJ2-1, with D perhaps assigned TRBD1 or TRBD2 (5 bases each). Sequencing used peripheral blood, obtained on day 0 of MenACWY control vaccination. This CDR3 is CASGYSPLGERFNEQFF. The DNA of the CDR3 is TGTGCTAGTGGTTACTCACCTTTGGGGGAAAGGTTTAATGAGCAGTTCTTC.